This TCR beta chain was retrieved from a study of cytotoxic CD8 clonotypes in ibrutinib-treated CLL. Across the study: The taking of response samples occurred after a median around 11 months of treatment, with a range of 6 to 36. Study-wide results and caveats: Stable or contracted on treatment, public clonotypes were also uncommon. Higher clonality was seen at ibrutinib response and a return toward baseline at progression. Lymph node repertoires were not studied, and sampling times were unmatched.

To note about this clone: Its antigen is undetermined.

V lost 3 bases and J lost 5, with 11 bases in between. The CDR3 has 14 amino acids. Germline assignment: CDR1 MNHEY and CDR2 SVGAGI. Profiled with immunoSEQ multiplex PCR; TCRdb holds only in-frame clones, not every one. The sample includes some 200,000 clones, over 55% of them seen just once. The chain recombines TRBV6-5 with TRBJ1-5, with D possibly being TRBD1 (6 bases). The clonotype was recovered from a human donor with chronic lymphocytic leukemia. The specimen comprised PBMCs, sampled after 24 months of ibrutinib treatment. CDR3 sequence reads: CASSYRGLDQPQHF. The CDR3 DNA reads TGTGCCAGCAGTTATCGGGGGCTCGATCAGCCCCAGCATTTT.